This T cell receptor beta chain was sequenced during a study of blood T cell repertoires in COVID-19. Across the whole study: Material from acute and convalescent COVID-19 was sourced from the United States, Italy and Spain. The analysed material was cDNA or gDNA that came from T cells, B-cell-depleted T cells, or PBMCs.

The CDR3 runs 16 residues. The junction had 8 bases not matched to a gene; V was cut back by 2 bases and J by 9 bases. Germline values: CDR1 MDHEN, CDR2 SYDVKM. Seattle-derived patients entered the study during active infection and were followed longitudinally. Measured with immunoSEQ multiplex PCR; TCRdb has only the in-frame clones, and not every one. The sample carries tens of thousands of clones, 70% to 90% recorded once. V is TRBV28 and J is TRBJ2-1, with 12 nucleotides matching TRBD2. The material sequenced was peripheral blood. This receptor was identified in a woman aged 50 to 65 with COVID-19, enrolled during active disease. Here the CDR3 reads CASSLTSGRLYGEQFF. The CDR3 region has the DNA TGTGCCAGCAGTTTAACTAGCGGGAGGCTCTACGGTGAGCAGTTCTTC. The full variable domain, completed using reference TRBV28 and TRBJ2-1, is DVKVTQSSRYLVKRTGEKVFLECVQDMDHENMFWYRQDPGLGLRLIYFSYDVKMKEKGDIPEGYSVSREKKERFSLILESASTNQTSMYLCASSLTSGRLYGEQFFGPGTRLTVL.